This entry lists 10 T cell receptor beta chains sequenced from one sample in a study of glioma-infiltrating T cells. TCR alpha and beta CDR3 regions were amplified from RNA using iRepertoire nested multiplex PCR. Using its own MiXCR run on the multiplex PCR reads, TCRdb lists one record per CDR3 protein. The data contain about 190,000 distinct CDR3 sequences, roughly 32% of them seen just once; the ten biggest clones take up 20% to 25%. Sequenced input: glioma tissue, nonneoplastic brain tissue, or PBMCs (not recorded which). Every receptor here comes from a human donor with low-grade glioma or glioblastoma, undergoing nonglioma brain surgery, or in good health (not recorded which).

Many counts were recorded for this clonotype. The CDR3 DNA is TGCGCCAGCAGCCAAGATTTTCGGGGGACAGATACGCAGTATTTT. It translates to CASSQDFRGTDTQYF. The chain is built from TRBV4-3 and TRBJ2-3; the D gene is possibly TRBD2 (6 bases). The CDR3 has 15 residues. V dropped 0 bases and J dropped 3 bases, with 10 bases sitting between them. Germline V gives CDR1 LGHNA, CDR2 YSLEER.

This clonotype was found many times. This chain joins TRBV7-9 and TRBJ1-1; D unclear. The CDR3 totals 12 residues. The V end was cut by 5 bases, the J end by 1 base, with 5 bases between. The V gene's germline CDR1 is SEHNR and CDR2 FQNEAQ (reference sequence). CDR3 DNA: TGTGCCAGCAGCGGTTGGAACACTGAAGCTTTCTTT. Translation gives CASSGWNTEAFF.

The V gene is TRBV6-2 or TRBV6-3, the J gene TRBJ1-1; 7 bases align to TRBD1. The CDR3 covers 13 residues. Germline loops: CDR1 MNHEY, CDR2 SVGEGT. CDR3 in amino acids: CPTEGQLNTEAFF. In DNA, the CDR3 is TGTCCCACCGAGGGACAGTTGAACACTGAAGCTTTCTTT.

This clonotype has only a few counts. This could be a read error, since a much larger clone is one nucleotide away. V usage is TRBV7-2 and J usage is TRBJ1-1; D uncertain. Germline-derived CDR1 and CDR2 are SGHTA and FQGNSA. There are 13 residues in the CDR3. Deletions cut 7 bases from V and 1 base from J, with 10 bases between. DNA for the CDR3: TGTGCCAGCAACCCCCCCCGGAACACTGAAGCTTTCTTT. It translates to CASNPPRNTEAFF.

This clonotype was detected a few times. The J gene is TRBJ2-7, the V gene TRBV10-3; TRBD2 aligns across 7 bases. Germline CDR1 ENHRY, CDR2 SYGVKD. This CDR3 contains 15 residues. V shed 2 bases and J 7 bases; nucleotides not matched to a gene: 11. In DNA, the CDR3 is TGTGCCATCAGTGAGGGGGCTAGCGGAACGAGTGAGCAGTACTTC. Protein sequence: CAISEGASGTSEQYF.

This clonotype was observed many times. The chain combines TRBV6-1 with TRBJ1-1; a weak D match, TRBD1 (6 bases). The germline V gene encodes CDR1 MNHNS and CDR2 SASEGT. The CDR3 has 16 amino acids. The V gene lost 6 bases and the J gene lost 6 bases, with 23 bases spanning the gap. DNA of the CDR3: TGTGCCAGCAGGCCCCCGACCCAGGGGAGTCGAGCTGAAGCTTTCTTT. Protein: CASRPPTQGSRAEAFF.

This clonotype has only a few counts. V usage is TRBV24-1 and J usage is TRBJ2-7; D remains ambiguous. Per the germline V gene, CDR1 is KGHDR and CDR2 is SFDVKD. This CDR3 has 12 residues. Trimming took 4 bases from V and 4 from J, leaving 7 bases between them. DNA of the CDR3: TGTGCCACCAGTGACGCGCAATACGAGCAGTACTTC. Residues: CATSDAQYEQYF.

The J gene is TRBJ1-5, the V gene TRBV7-9; D is uncertain. The germline CDR1 and CDR2 sequences are SEHNR and FQNEAQ (reference sequence). V lost 5 bases to trimming and J lost 5 bases, with 10 bases between them. The CDR3 consists of 13 residues. The CDR3 coding sequence is TGTGCCAGCAGCCTTTTTGAGGATCAGCCCCAGCATTTT. As protein: CASSLFEDQPQHF.

This clonotype was picked up many times. The chain recombines TRBV29-1 with TRBJ2-1; D is possibly TRBD2 (5 bases). This CDR3 has 13 residues. V lost 8 bases and J 8 bases, leaving 19 bases between the germline ends. Germline CDR1 is SQVTM and CDR2 is ANQGSEA. The CDR3 protein is CSTRVMRADEQFF. The DNA for the CDR3 is TGCAGCACTCGGGTTATGAGGGCGGATGAGCAGTTCTTC.

This clonotype was counted many times. The chain combines TRBV6-6 with TRBJ2-1; D unclear. Germline values: CDR1 MNHNY, CDR2 SVGAGI (reference sequence). V gave up 2 bases and J gave up 5 bases, with 7 bases separating them. This CDR3 comprises 13 residues. In DNA, the CDR3 is TGTGCCAGCAGTTACCGGCAGGACAATGAGCAGTTCTTC. Amino acids: CASSYRQDNEQFF.